This record concerns one TCR beta chain sequence. What it recognizes is unknown. The source of the sample is a study of T cells after yellow fever vaccination. About the research overall: With SMART-Seq v4 Ultra Low Input, the fractions containing low cell numbers were prepared. The study's findings and limits: Abundant contaminating clonotypes from the bulk population could appear in FACS-sorted repertoires.

Between the trimmed V and J ends, which lost 2 bases and 1 base, there was a span of 13 bases. This CDR3 has 15 residues. Germline V gene data show CDR1 as SGDLS and CDR2 as YYNGEE. TCRdb used MiXCR to reprocess the 5' RACE reads, holding one entry per CDR3 protein. The repertoire holds 240,000 or so distinct CDR3 sequences, less than 9% seen once, with roughly 0.86% in the top ten. Sample: CD4+ T cells sorted from PBMCs, taken 15 days after the yellow fever booster vaccination. The chain recombines TRBV9 with TRBJ2-7; a weak D match, TRBD1 (5 bases). This clonotype was sampled from a man aged 25 to 40 who received the YFV17D yellow fever vaccine. The CDR3 DNA reads as TGTGCCAGCAGCGTGACTGGACATCCGTCCTACGAGCAGTACTTC. Amino acids: CASSVTGHPSYEQYF. Looking up the rest from reference TRBV9 and TRBJ2-7 gives the full variable domain: DSGVTQTPKHLITATGQRVTLRCSPRSGDLSVYWYQQSLDQGLQFLIQYYNGEERAKGNILERFSAQQFPDLHSELNLSSLELGDSALYFCASSVTGHPSYEQYFGPGTRLTVT.